Listed below are T cell receptor beta chains from one sample, sequenced in a study of shared clonotypes between healthy human individuals. Libraries were prepared by immunoSEQ multiplex PCR; TCRdb keeps only in-frame clonotypes and omits some of them. The sample includes roughly 720,000 clones, 90% seen only once; the top ten take 30% to 35%. What was sequenced was memory CD8+ T cells from PBMCs. The receptors shown here come from a man younger than 35 in good health. Some clones in this sample may be carry-over from other donors' samples. Each CDR3 is given with its conserved first and last residue. The order of the fields is V gene, J gene, CDR3 protein.

>TRBV11-1|TRBJ2-7
CASSLERNYEQYF
>TRBV5-4|TRBJ2-7
CASSSRTSPEQYF
>TRBV28|TRBJ2-4
CASSFPGGREGAKNIQYF
>TRBV21-1|TRBJ2-7
CASSNRGLAGKRGCFGGQYF
>TRBV27|TRBJ2-7
CASSLSRTSGSPYEQYF
>TRBV28|TRBJ1-3
CASSFSGAGNTIYF
>TRBV28|TRBJ2-2
CASQFNPGGNTGELFF
>TRBV9|TRBJ2-7
CASSVGGTGYEQYF
>TRBV7-9|TRBJ2-2
CASSERDTGELFF
>TRBV15|TRBJ2-3
CATSGLDRTDTQYF
>TRBV19|TRBJ2-1
CASRPPGTRHNEQFF
>TRBV27|TRBJ1-5
CASSYSGDHNQPQHF
>TRBV7-2|TRBJ1-1
CASRSPGAYTEAFF
>TRBV6-6|TRBJ2-7
CASSYPTPGGTYEQYF
>TRBV7-8|TRBJ2-6
CASSLADWGANVLTF
>TRBV5-6|TRBJ1-2
CASSRTTGGGMFYGYTF
>TRBV15|TRBJ1-3
CATSGWEGADGNTIYF
>TRBV4-1|TRBJ2-1
CASSPQDMRYNEQFF
>TRBV9|TRBJ1-2
CASSVVGTGGGGYTF
>TRBV2|TRBJ2-3
CASSEAPPGVGDTDTQYF
>TRBV4-3|TRBJ2-1
CASSPGLASYNEQFF
>TRBV27|TRBJ2-2
CASSLTRFRSTGELFF
>TRBV6-1|TRBJ1-3
CASSAGYHSGNTIYF
>TRBV2|TRBJ2-7
CASSEEGYLSYEQYF
>TRBV4-1|TRBJ1-3
CASSQPPQRSSGNTIYF
>TRBV9|TRBJ1-4
CASSAAGGGNEKLFF
>TRBV4-1|TRBJ2-5
CASSLSPAGAQETQYF